One T cell receptor (beta chain) is described in this entry. Its antigen is as yet unknown. This table comes from immunoSEQ multiplex PCR, and its TCRdb copy is limited to in-frame clones, with some not included. The profile covers fewer than 150,000 clones, with around 90% appearing a single time and approximately 8.5% taken by the ten largest. Germline CDR1 is SGDLS and CDR2 is YYNGEE. V was trimmed by 4 bases and J by 1 base, leaving 14 bases between them. This CDR3 is built from 16 residues. These donors were members of the approximately 110-subject validation cohort, a group separate from the approximately 670-subject first cohort. The data originate from a study of cytomegalovirus exposure and HLA in healthy donors. The overall study: The approximately 120 validation repertoires and the roughly 680 first-cohort repertoires shared a platform, a later analysis reported. Broader study findings: Among TCR beta chains, those listed as cytomegalovirus-associated numbered under 200. Per published reports, the classifier diagnosed cytomegalovirus status with high specificity and sensitivity.

The chain joins TRBV9 to TRBJ2-2; tentative D call: TRBD1 (6 bases). Sequenced input: PBMCs. The receptor comes from a woman aged 18-30 years in good health and CMV-seropositive. The CDR3 DNA reads as TGTGCCAGCAGCCCCGGGATAGGGGGGAACACCGGGGAGCTGTTTTTT. Translated, it gives CASSPGIGGNTGELFF.